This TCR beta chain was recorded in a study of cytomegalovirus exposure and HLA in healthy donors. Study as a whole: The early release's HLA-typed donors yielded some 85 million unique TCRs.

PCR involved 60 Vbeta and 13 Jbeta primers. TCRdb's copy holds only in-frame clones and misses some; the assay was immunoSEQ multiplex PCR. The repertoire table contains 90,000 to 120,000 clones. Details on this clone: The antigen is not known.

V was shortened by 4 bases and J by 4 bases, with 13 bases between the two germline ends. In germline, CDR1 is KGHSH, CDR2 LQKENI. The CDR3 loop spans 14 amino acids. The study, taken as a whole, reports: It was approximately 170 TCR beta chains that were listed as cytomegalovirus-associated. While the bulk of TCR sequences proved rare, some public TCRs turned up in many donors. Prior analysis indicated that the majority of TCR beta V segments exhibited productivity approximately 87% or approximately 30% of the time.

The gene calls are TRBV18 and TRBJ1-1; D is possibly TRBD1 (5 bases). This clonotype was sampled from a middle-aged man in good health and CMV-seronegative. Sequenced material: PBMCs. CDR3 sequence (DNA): TGTGCCAGCTCACTTAGTCAGGGTAGCACTGAAGCTTTCTTT. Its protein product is CASSLSQGSTEAFF.